One sample yielded the 3 T cell receptor beta chains listed below, sequenced in a study of T cells after posttransplantation cyclophosphamide. TCRdb's copy holds only in-frame clones and misses some; the assay was immunoSEQ multiplex PCR. There are some 40,000 clones in the sample, none observed a single time. The sample taken for sequencing was PBMCs. The receptors were gathered from a woman aged 50 to 60 in good health and a related stem cell transplant donor.

The table lists this clone with many counts. The CDR3 sequence is CASSSGGTPGGTEAFF. The CDR3 DNA reads as TGTGCCAGCAGCTCCGGAGGCACCCCAGGAGGCACTGAAGCTTTCTTT. The chain links TRBV7-2 to TRBJ1-1, with D unclear. V lost 4 bases to trimming and J lost 4 bases, with 19 bases between them. The CDR3 has 16 residues. The V gene's germline CDR1 is SGHTA and CDR2 FQGNSA.

In its sample, this clone was seen many times. This chain uses TRBV10-1 with TRBJ1-1; D not resolved. Trimming removed 0 bases from V and 4 bases from J, with 9 bases in between. The length of the CDR3 is 14 residues. Germline V CDR1 and CDR2: WNHNN, SYGVQD (reference sequence). CDR3 sequence: CASSESREATEAFF. The DNA for the CDR3 is TGCGCCAGCAGTGAGTCGAGAGAAGCCACTGAAGCTTTCTTT.

This clone was seen repeatedly, ten times or more. The chain combines TRBV7-8 with TRBJ1-2; no definite D call. V lost 5 bases to trimming and J lost 3 bases, with 13 bases between them. CDR1 and CDR2 from the germline V gene are SGHVS and FQNEAQ. This CDR3 is built from 14 residues. The CDR3 DNA reads as TGTGCCAGCAGCACCCTGGGCGCACACTATGGCTACACCTTC. It yields the protein CASSTLGAHYGYTF.